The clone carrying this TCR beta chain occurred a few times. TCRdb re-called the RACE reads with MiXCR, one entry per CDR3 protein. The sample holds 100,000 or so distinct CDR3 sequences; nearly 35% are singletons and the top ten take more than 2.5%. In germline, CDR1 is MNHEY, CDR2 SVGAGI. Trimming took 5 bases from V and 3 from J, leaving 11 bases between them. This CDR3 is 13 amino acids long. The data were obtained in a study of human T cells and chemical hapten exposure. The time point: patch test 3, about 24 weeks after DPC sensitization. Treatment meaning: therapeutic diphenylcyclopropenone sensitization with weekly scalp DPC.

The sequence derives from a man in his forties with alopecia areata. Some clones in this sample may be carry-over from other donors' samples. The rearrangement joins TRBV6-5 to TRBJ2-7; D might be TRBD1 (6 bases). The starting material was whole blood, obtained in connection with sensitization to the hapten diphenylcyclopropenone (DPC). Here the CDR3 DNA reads TGTGCCAGCAGTCGGACAGCCAACTACGAGCAGTACTTC. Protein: CASSRTANYEQYF.